This record covers a single T cell receptor beta chain. The data were obtained in a study of blood T cell repertoires in COVID-19. For the study at large: T cells, B-cell-depleted T cells, or PBMCs supplied cDNA or gDNA.

Some clones are missing from TCRdb's copy, which holds only in-frame ones; the method was immunoSEQ multiplex PCR. The table lists around 130,000 clones, around 83% of them singletons. The CDR3 has 16 residues. The germline V gene has CDR1 SQVTM and CDR2 ANQGSEA. With 2 bases removed from V and 3 bases from J, the gap between germline ends came to 19 bases. Sequencing input: peripheral blood. This clonotype was sampled from a man between 25 and 39 years old with COVID-19, enrolled during active disease. The chain recombines TRBV29-1 with TRBJ1-2; perhaps TRBD1 as D (5 bases). DNA for the CDR3: TGCAGCGTTGAACCATATGGGGTCCCGGGGGACTATGGCTACACCTTC. Translated, it gives CSVEPYGVPGDYGYTF.